This note documents a single TCR beta chain sequence. The antigen this receptor binds is unknown. Base qualities were left out, and no much larger clone turns up one base away. As encoded in the germline V gene (reference sequence), CDR1 is MNHEY while CDR2 is SMNVEV. Taken from cysteine to phenylalanine, the CDR3 has 13 residues. Just CDR3 DNA is preserved here, 39 bases in frame from base 1. Compared with germline, V lacks 6 bases and J lacks 6 bases; bases without a gene match: 4. This entry comes from a study of blood T cells in healthy people across ages (dated by TCRdb to about 2015). With regard to the full study: In model experiments, template switching captured roughly one uniquely barcoded TCR beta cDNA molecule for every two T cells. The study measured age-related changes in TCR beta repertoire diversity using deep sequencing normalized with unique cDNA molecular identifiers. Donors were grouped into four age groups: young (average approximately 15 years), middle-aged (around 39), aged (approximately 58) and long-lived (approximately 78). To avoid experimental bias, donors of different ages were distributed randomly across sequencing lanes. Two additional independent replicas of 1 million unique cDNA reads from the same blood draw were analyzed for two donors (one aged 18 to 29 and one aged 80 or older). The investigation overall reported the following: Observed TCR beta diversity per million T cells fell roughly linearly with age, and a significant reduction was already apparent by age roughly 40. Compared with the aged group, the long-lived group had more naive CD4+ T cells, fewer expanded clones and increased TCR diversity, suggesting age selection. Observed TCR beta diversity correlated strongly with the percentage of naive T cells measured by flow cytometry. Since profiling was done on bulk unsorted PBMCs, naive and antigen-experienced compartments could not be conclusively compared. The CMV infection status of donors was not known, potentially confounding age-related changes in expanded clonotypes. Total diversity estimates from one million sequenced T cells were considered lower bounds and underestimates.

Systemically healthy Caucasian individuals from Russia, 35 to 50 in total and aged about 6 to 95 years, were included as donors. About 10 milliliters of peripheral blood were drawn from each donor into EDTA-treated Vacutainer tubes. Ficoll-Paque density-gradient centrifugation was used to isolate PBMCs, with at least 6.5 million obtained per sample. Total RNA was extracted from PBMCs with Trizol reagent, with at least 5.5 micrograms obtained per sample. Naive CD45RAhigh/CD27high T cell percentages were measured by flow cytometry on a PBMC aliquot from every donor. The receptor library was made with 5' RACE. Instrument on record: Illumina HiSeq 2500. A second PCR of roughly 6 to 11 cycles was performed with a sample-barcoded 5' primer and a J-beta primer mix. Each TCR beta cDNA molecule received a unique molecular identifier from a template-switch 5' adaptor carrying 12 random nucleotides. Each sample yielded at least 3 million CDR3-containing paired-end reads. First-strand cDNA was synthesized from all RNA with the Mint cDNA synthesis kit, primed by a TRBC-specific oligonucleotide. Following uracil-DNA glycosylase treatment, all cDNA underwent a first 18-cycle PCR with the universal primers M1SS and BC2_uni_R. Per the original workflow: Normalization of each sample was performed by random selection of 1 million high-quality reads, each carrying a distinct molecular identifier. Reads sharing molecular identifiers were discarded rather than binned into consensus sequences. MiTCR, run with a Q25 quality threshold and the strictest error-elimination algorithm, handled CDR3 identification, clonotype clustering and error correction. A nonparametric unseen species model using Euler transformation provided a lower-bound estimate of total TCR beta diversity. TCRdb took the public reads, trimmed them with fastp at Q25, ran MiXCR for clone calling and kept in-frame beta chains. Each entry is one CDR3 protein sequence, shown with its most common DNA and genes. The V and J calls and clone size are TCRdb's, not the authors'. For this sample there are 980,000 or so distinct CDR3 sequences; under 50% appear just once. The top ten clones comprise 13% of the sample.

The TCR comes from a man aged 25-45 years in good health. The sample consisted of blood. Recombination linked TRBV27 to TRBJ2-1; 8 middle bases align to TRBD1. The CDR3 region has the sequence CASRADRANEQFF. The nucleotide sequence reads TGTGCCAGCAGAGCGGACAGGGCCAATGAGCAGTTCTTC.